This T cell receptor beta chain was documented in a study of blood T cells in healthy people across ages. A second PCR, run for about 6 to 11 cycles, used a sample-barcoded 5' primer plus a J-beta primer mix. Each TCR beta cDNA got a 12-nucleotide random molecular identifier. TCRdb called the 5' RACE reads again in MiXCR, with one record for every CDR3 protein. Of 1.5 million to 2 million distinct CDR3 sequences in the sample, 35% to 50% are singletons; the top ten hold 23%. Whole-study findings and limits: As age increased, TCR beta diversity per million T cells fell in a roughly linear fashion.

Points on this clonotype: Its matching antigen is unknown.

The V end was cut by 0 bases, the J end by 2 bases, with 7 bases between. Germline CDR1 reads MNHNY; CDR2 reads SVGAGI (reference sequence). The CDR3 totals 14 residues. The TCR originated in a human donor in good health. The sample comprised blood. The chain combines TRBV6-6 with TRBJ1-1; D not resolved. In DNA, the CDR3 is TGTGCCAGCAGTTACTCGGACCTCAACACTGAAGCTTTCTTT. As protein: CASSYSDLNTEAFF.